The 10 T cell receptor beta chains below all came from one sample that was sequenced in a study of shared clonotypes between healthy human individuals. TCRdb's table, derived via immunoSEQ multiplex PCR, lists solely in-frame clones and lacks some. The top ten hold approximately 0.32% of the sample, which has about 380,000 clones, about 96% seen once. The specimen was memory CD8+ T cells sorted from blood. Subset reported: CD45RO+ cells pooled with CCR7-negative TemRA cells. The receptors come from a man younger than 45 in good health.

The CDR3 DNA is TGTGCCAGCAGTTTCGGGGGCTCTAGAGGGGGCTACACCTTC. It codes for CASSFGGSRGGYTF. This chain connects TRBV6-6 to TRBJ1-2; maybe TRBD1 (6 bases). This CDR3 region has 14 residues. V was cut by 4 bases and J by 8 bases, with 17 bases left in between. Germline CDR1 MNHNY, CDR2 SVGAGI (reference sequence).

The CDR3 spells CASSIRKSIEAEKLFF. The CDR3 nucleotides are TGTGCCAGTAGTATCCGGAAATCGATAGAAGCTGAAAAACTGTTTTTT. V usage is TRBV19 and J usage is TRBJ1-4; D is unclear. Germline loops: CDR1 LNHDA, CDR2 SQIVND (reference sequence). V was trimmed by 3 bases and J by 7 bases, leaving 18 bases between them. This CDR3 is built from 16 residues.

This clone occurred once. CDR3 nucleotides: TGTGCCAGCAGTGAGAGGACAGGGCCTAGTTCACCCCTCCACTTT. This translates into CASSERTGPSSPLHF. V usage is TRBV6-1 and J usage is TRBJ1-6; 8 bases align to TRBD1. This CDR3 region has 15 residues. The germline V gene encodes CDR1 MNHNS and CDR2 SASEGT. Germline trimming cut 3 bases from V and 9 bases from J; bases unmatched to any gene: 7.

The V gene is TRBV10-2, the J gene TRBJ2-1; 13 positions agree with TRBD2. CDR3 length: 15 amino acids. The ends lost 7 bases at V and 7 bases at J; junction bases unmatched: 7. Germline CDR1 WSHSY, CDR2 SAAADI. CDR3 amino acids: CASTRTSGRINEQFF. In nucleotides, the CDR3 is TGCGCCAGCACCAGGACTAGCGGGAGAATAAATGAGCAGTTCTTC.

V and J are TRBV5-1 and TRBJ2-5; 9 bases match TRBD2. The CDR3 sequence is 14 residues long. CDR1 is SGHRS and CDR2 is YFSETQ in the germline V gene. The J segment lost 4 bases and the V segment lost 2 bases, leaving 3 bases of the junction unmatched. The CDR3 bases are TGCGCCAGCAGCTTCCTAGCGGGGCCAGAGACCCAGTACTTC. Amino acid sequence: CASSFLAGPETQYF.

The chain employs TRBV7-9 and TRBJ2-7; 10 bases match TRBD1. CDR1 is SEHNR, CDR2 FQNEAQ, per germline (reference sequence). The CDR3 runs 15 residues. J gave up 3 bases and V 3 bases, and 5 bases lay outside the gene matches. CDR3 in DNA: TGTGCCAGCAGCTTGGGACAGGGGAATATCTACGAGCAGTACTTC. It translates to CASSLGQGNIYEQYF.

This clone came up once. The chain carries TRBV10-1 and TRBJ2-7; the D gene is possibly TRBD2 (5 bases). The CDR3 is 11 amino acids. Germline V gene data show CDR1 as WNHNN and CDR2 as SYGVQD (reference sequence). V was cut by 6 bases and J by 5 bases, with 8 bases left in between. The CDR3 nucleotides read TGCGCCAGCAGCCCCGGGAACGAGCAGTACTTC. The encoded protein is CASSPGNEQYF.

The CDR3 here is CASSDSREGTDTQYF. Written as DNA, the CDR3 is TGTGCCAGCAGTGACTCGAGAGAGGGGACAGATACGCAGTATTTT. The rearrangement uses TRBV6-4 and TRBJ2-3; either TRBD1 or TRBD2 may fit D (5 bases each). With 0 bases removed from V and 3 bases from J, the gap between germline ends came to 10 bases. This CDR3 contains 15 residues. Germline V gene data show CDR1 as MRHNA and CDR2 as SNTAGT.

As for this clone: One end of the junction varies from germline; a read error may be responsible. The rearrangement joins TRBV28 to TRBJ2-7; D ambiguous. The CDR3 runs to 12 residues. Germline assignment: CDR1 MDHEN and CDR2 SYDVKM. The CDR3 spells CASSVIGYEQYF. The CDR3 DNA is TGTGCTAGCAGTGTCATAGGATACGAGCAGTACTTC.

The chain links TRBV7-8 to TRBJ2-7; 8 bases agree with TRBD1. Looked up from germline, CDR1 is SGHVS and CDR2 is FQNEAQ. The CDR3 is 15 amino acids. The J segment lost 6 bases and the V segment lost 5 bases, leaving 12 bases of the junction unmatched. The CDR3 reads CASSRSGTGGGEQYF. CDR3 bases: TGTGCCAGCAGCCGATCCGGGACAGGAGGTGGCGAGCAGTACTTC. Based on the CDR3 plus reference TRBV7-8 and TRBJ2-7, the full variable domain is GAGVSQSPRYKVAKRGQDVALRCDPISGHVSLFWYQQALGQGPEFLTYFQNEAQLDKSGLPSDRFFAERPEGSVSTLKIQRTQQEDSAVYLCASSRSGTGGGEQYFGPGTRLTVT.